This T cell receptor beta chain was observed in a study of beta chain features in type 1 diabetes. Findings and limits, study-wide: Within each of all four CD4+ subsets, Type 1 diabetes patients had TCRB CDR3s that were moderately but significantly shorter.

With respect to this clone: Its specificity is unknown.

CDR1 is SGHNT, CDR2 YENEEA, per germline. Unmatched junction bases numbered 7, after V lost 4 bases and J lost 0 bases. The CDR3 extends over 16 amino acids. Expressed TCRB transcripts were sequenced because the entire RNA isolate underwent reverse transcription. The data were produced by immunoSEQ multiplex PCR, yet TCRdb's version contains in-frame clones alone and is incomplete. Of about 160,000 clones listed, roughly 9% are singletons. The origin of this receptor is a woman aged 25-40 years with type 1 diabetes. The V gene is TRBV11-3, the J gene TRBJ1-1, with 8 bases lining up with TRBD1. Specimen: central memory CD4+ T cells from blood. The CDR3 region is CASSSGTGEMNTEAFF. The DNA for the CDR3 is TGTGCCAGCAGCTCGGGGACAGGTGAAATGAACACTGAAGCTTTCTTT.